What follows are 2 T cell receptor beta chains derived from one specimen sequenced in a study of cytomegalovirus exposure and HLA in healthy donors. Primers for the PCR totalled 60 Vbeta and 13 Jbeta. Method: immunoSEQ multiplex PCR; TCRdb's copy keeps in-frame clones and lacks some. The table includes about 130,000 clones, roughly 8.3% detected once. The sample comprised PBMCs. The receptors here all came from a man aged 40-49 years in good health and CMV-seronegative.

This chain connects TRBV27 to TRBJ2-6; weak D call: TRBD1 (6 bases). The CDR3 extends over 17 amino acids. The ends were cut back, 3 bases at V and 0 bases at J, with 12 bases in the middle. Per the germline V gene, CDR1 is MNHEY and CDR2 is SMNVEV (reference sequence). The CDR3 is CASSFGRGVSGANVLTF. CDR3 bases: TGTGCCAGCAGTTTTGGCAGGGGAGTCTCTGGGGCCAACGTCCTGACTTTC.

The chain recombines TRBV13 with TRBJ1-2; D remains ambiguous. The V end lost 5 bases, the J end lost 2 bases, and 9 bases lay between the germline ends. CDR3 length: 13 amino acids. Germline lookup yields CDR1 PRHDT and CDR2 FYEKMQ (reference sequence). The CDR3 DNA sequence: TGTGCCAGCAGCCGGAGGCGAAACTATGGCTACACCTTC. Amino acid sequence: CASSRRRNYGYTF.